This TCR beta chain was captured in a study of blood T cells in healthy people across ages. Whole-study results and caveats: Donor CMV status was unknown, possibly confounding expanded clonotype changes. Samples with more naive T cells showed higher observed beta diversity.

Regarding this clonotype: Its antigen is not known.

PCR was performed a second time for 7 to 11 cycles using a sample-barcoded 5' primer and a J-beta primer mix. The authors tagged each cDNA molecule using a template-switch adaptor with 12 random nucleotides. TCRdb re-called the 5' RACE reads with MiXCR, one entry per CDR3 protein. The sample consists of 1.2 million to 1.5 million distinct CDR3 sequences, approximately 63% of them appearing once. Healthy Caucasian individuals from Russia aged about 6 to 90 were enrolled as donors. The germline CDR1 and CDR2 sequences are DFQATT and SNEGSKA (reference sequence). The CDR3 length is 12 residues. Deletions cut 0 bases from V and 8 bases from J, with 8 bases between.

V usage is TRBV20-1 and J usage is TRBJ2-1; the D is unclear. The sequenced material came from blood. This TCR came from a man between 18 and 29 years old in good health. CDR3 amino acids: CSARDQVDEQFF. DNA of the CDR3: TGCAGTGCTAGAGATCAAGTCGATGAGCAGTTCTTC.